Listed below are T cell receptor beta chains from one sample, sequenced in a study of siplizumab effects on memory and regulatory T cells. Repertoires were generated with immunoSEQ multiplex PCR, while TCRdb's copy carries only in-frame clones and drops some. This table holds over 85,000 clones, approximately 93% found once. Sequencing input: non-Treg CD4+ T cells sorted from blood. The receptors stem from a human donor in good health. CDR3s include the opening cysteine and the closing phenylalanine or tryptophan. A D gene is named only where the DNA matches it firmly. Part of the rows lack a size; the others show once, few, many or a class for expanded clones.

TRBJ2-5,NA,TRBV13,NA,CASSTQKGPETQYF,TGTGCCAGCAGCACACAAAAAGGCCCCGAGACCCAGTACTTC
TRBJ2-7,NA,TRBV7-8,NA,CASKEFDEQYF,TGTGCCAGCAAAGAGTTCGACGAGCAGTACTTC
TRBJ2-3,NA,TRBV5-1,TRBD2,CASSLGLAGDRAQYF,TGCGCCAGCAGCTTGGGACTAGCGGGTGACCGCGCGCAGTATTTT
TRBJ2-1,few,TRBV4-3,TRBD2,CASSDHPSGTNEQFF,TGCGCCAGCAGCGACCACCCCAGCGGGACCAATGAGCAGTTCTTC
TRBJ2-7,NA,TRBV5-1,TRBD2,CASRTSGSYEQYF,TGCGCCAGCAGGACTAGCGGGAGTTACGAGCAGTACTTC
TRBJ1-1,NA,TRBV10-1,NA,CASGYLGMNTEAFF,TGCGCCAGCGGATACCTTGGGATGAACACTGAAGCTTTCTTT
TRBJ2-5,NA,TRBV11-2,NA,CASSLIGDLPQETQYF,TGTGCCAGCAGTTTAATTGGGGACCTGCCCCAAGAGACCCAGTACTTC
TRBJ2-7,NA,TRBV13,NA,CASSHKEGLEQYF,TGTGCCAGCAGCCACAAAGAGGGGCTCGAGCAGTACTTC
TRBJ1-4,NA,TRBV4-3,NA,CASSQRTAFNEKLFF,TGCGCCAGCAGCCAACGCACAGCTTTTAATGAAAAACTGTTTTTT
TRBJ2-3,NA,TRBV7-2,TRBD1,CASSLGTGISTDTQYF,TGTGCCAGCAGCTTAGGGACAGGGATTAGCACAGATACGCAGTATTTT
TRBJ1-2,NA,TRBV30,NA,CAWSLGIYGYTF,TGTGCCTGGAGTTTGGGCATATATGGCTACACCTTC
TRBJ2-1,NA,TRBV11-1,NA,CASSLLTASYNEQFF,TGTGCCAGCAGCTTACTCACAGCCTCCTACAATGAGCAGTTCTTC
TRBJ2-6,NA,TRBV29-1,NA,CSVAQSSGANVLTF,TGCAGCGTTGCACAGAGCTCTGGGGCCAACGTCCTGACTTTC